The 31 T cell receptor beta chains below come from one sample, sequenced in a study of cytomegalovirus exposure and HLA in healthy donors. The PCR made use of 60 Vbeta and 13 Jbeta primers. Here immunoSEQ multiplex PCR was the method, and the copy in TCRdb shows in-frame clones only, minus some. The sample includes some 130,000 clones, 80% seen only once; the top ten take just over 2.5%. The sample was PBMCs. The receptors were sampled from a man aged 25 to 40 in good health and CMV-seronegative.

Notes on this clone: One junction end disagrees with the germline gene, perhaps due to a read error. The chain combines TRBV27 with TRBJ1-5; 7 bases map to TRBD1. The CDR3 covers 16 residues. Germline CDR1 MNHEY, CDR2 SMNVEV (reference sequence). DNA for the CDR3: TGTGCCAGCAGTCCAACAAGCAACAGGGGTTGGCAGCCCCAGAATTTT. Encoded protein: CASSPTSNRGWQPQNF.

V gene TRBV9 combines with J gene TRBJ2-2; D is undetermined. The V end lost 0 bases, the J end lost 3 bases, and 6 bases lay between the germline ends. The CDR3 length is 14 residues. The germline V gene has CDR1 SGDLS and CDR2 YYNGEE. The CDR3 region is CASSVAAHTGELFF. The CDR3 region has the DNA TGTGCCAGCAGCGTAGCAGCGCACACCGGGGAGCTGTTTTTT. Full variable domain (missing parts from reference TRBV9 and TRBJ2-2): DSGVTQTPKHLITATGQRVTLRCSPRSGDLSVYWYQQSLDQGLQFLIQYYNGEERAKGNILERFSAQQFPDLHSELNLSSLELGDSALYFCASSVAAHTGELFFGEGSRLTVL.

This clone turned up a few times. The chain couples TRBV25-1 to TRBJ2-5; 8 positions agree with TRBD2. V shed 3 bases, J shed 7 bases, and the junction held 7 bases outside the gene matches. Germline loops: CDR1 MGHDK, CDR2 SYGVNS. The CDR3 consists of 14 residues. The CDR3 here is CASSEAGSGGTQYF. In DNA form, the CDR3 reads TGTGCCAGCAGTGAGGCGGGCAGCGGGGGGACCCAGTACTTC.

This clone was observed a handful of times. This sequence joins TRBV4-1 and TRBJ2-1, with 12 bases lining up with TRBD2. The CDR3 is 16 residues long. Trimming removed 2 bases from V and 4 bases from J; junction bases left unmatched: 3. Germline CDR1 reads MGHRA; CDR2 reads YSYEKL. The CDR3 spells CASSQSSGRVYNEQFF. In nucleotides, the CDR3 is TGCGCCAGCAGCCAATCTAGCGGGAGGGTATACAATGAGCAGTTCTTC.

This rearrangement joins TRBV5-1 to TRBJ2-1; no definite D call. The CDR3 consists of 14 residues. Trimming left V 2 bases short and J 10 bases short, with 16 bases between. The germline V gene encodes CDR1 SGHRS and CDR2 YFSETQ. CDR3 sequence reads: CASSLSTPAREQFF. The CDR3, as DNA: TGCGCCAGCAGCTTAAGTACTCCAGCGAGAGAGCAGTTCTTC. Full variable domain (remainder filled in from reference TRBV5-1 and TRBJ2-1): KAGVTQTPRYLIKTRGQQVTLSCSPISGHRSVSWYQQTPGQGLQFLFEYFSETQRNKGNFPGRFSGRQFSNSRSEMNVSTLELGDSALYLCASSLSTPAREQFFGPGTRLTVL.

The table lists this clone with a count of one. The J gene is TRBJ2-5, the V gene TRBV5-4; 10 bases match TRBD2. With 2 bases clipped from V and 5 bases from J, the junction kept 9 bases outside the gene matches. The CDR3 is made up of 16 amino acids. Germline V gives CDR1 SGHNT, CDR2 YYREEE (reference sequence). CDR3 sequence (DNA): TGTGCCAGCAGCTTCGGGGCTAGCGGGAGCTCTGAGACCCAGTACTTC. Amino acids: CASSFGASGSSETQYF.

The CDR3 DNA follows: TGTGCCAGCAGCCCAGGACAGGGGGGCCCAGATACGCAGTATTTT. It yields the protein CASSPGQGGPDTQYF. V is TRBV14 and J is TRBJ2-3; 10 positions match TRBD1. J gave up 4 bases and V 4 bases, and 5 bases lay outside the gene matches. This CDR3 has 15 amino acids. The germline CDR1 and CDR2 sequences are SGHDN and FVKESK.

The chain uses TRBV6-5 and TRBJ2-1; 9 bases map to TRBD2. From germline, CDR1 is MNHEY and CDR2 SVGAGI. The CDR3 totals 15 residues. Unmatched junction bases numbered 3, after V lost 2 bases and J lost 4 bases. CDR3 coding DNA: TGTGCCAGCAGTTACGGGCTAGCGGGATACAATGAGCAGTTCTTC. Translation gives CASSYGLAGYNEQFF.

The chain has TRBV7-2 and TRBJ1-2; D is unclear. This CDR3 has 12 amino acids. Germline CDR1 is SGHTA and CDR2 is FQGNSA. V was shortened by 0 bases and J by 4 bases, with 3 bases between the two germline ends. The chain's CDR3 is CASSLASYGYTF. The CDR3 DNA sequence: TGTGCCAGCAGCTTAGCGAGCTATGGCTACACCTTC.

As to this clone: This specimen includes other DNA sequences encoding the same CDR3. V and J are TRBV19 and TRBJ1-5; the D gene is possibly TRBD1 (5 bases). Trimming removed 3 bases at V and 3 bases at J, with 9 bases between. This CDR3 contains 14 residues. The germline V gene encodes CDR1 LNHDA and CDR2 SQIVND (reference sequence). CDR3 region: CASSIGGNNQPQHF. CDR3 in DNA: TGTGCCAGTAGTATCGGGGGGAACAATCAGCCCCAGCATTTT. The full variable domain, in which reference TRBV19 and TRBJ1-5 provide the parts outside the CDR3, is DGGITQSPKYLFRKEGQNVTLSCEQNLNHDAMYWYRQDPGQGLRLIYYSQIVNDFQKGDIAEGYSVSREKKESFPLTVTSAQKNPTAFYLCASSIGGNNQPQHFGDGTRLSIL.

V is TRBV6-1 and J is TRBJ2-3; 7 bases map to TRBD2. V dropped 4 bases and J dropped 0; count of bases not matched to a gene: 7. The CDR3 spans 16 residues. Germline CDR1 reads MNHNS; CDR2 reads SASEGT. The CDR3 region has the DNA TGTGCCAGCAGTGGACTAGCTGGGGTTAGCACAGATACGCAGTATTTT. It translates to CASSGLAGVSTDTQYF.

The chain combines TRBV7-2 with TRBJ1-1; the D is unclear. Germline CDR1 reads SGHTA; CDR2 reads FQGNSA. V was cut by 4 bases and J by 4 bases, with 10 bases left in between. This CDR3 is 13 amino acids long. This CDR3 is CASSSRESTEAFF. Written as DNA, the CDR3 is TGTGCCAGCAGCTCCCGGGAGTCCACTGAAGCTTTCTTT.

The chain combines TRBV19 with TRBJ1-2; 7 bases are shared with TRBD1. The germline CDR1 and CDR2 sequences are LNHDA and SQIVND (reference sequence). The V and J ends lost 7 bases and 3 bases, in that order; junction bases with no gene match: 5. The CDR3 runs 13 residues. CDR3: CASMTGQYYGYTF. CDR3 bases: TGTGCCAGTATGACGGGACAGTACTATGGCTACACCTTC.

The rearrangement joins TRBV7-9 to TRBJ1-1; 7 bases line up with TRBD1. With V trimmed by 6 bases and J by 7 bases, 14 bases remained unmatched. The CDR3 is made up of 15 amino acids. The germline V gene has CDR1 SEHNR and CDR2 FQNEAQ (reference sequence). Here the CDR3 DNA reads TGTGCCAGCAGGGTAGGACAGGCCGAACCGGTTGAAGCTTTCTTT. It translates to CASRVGQAEPVEAFF.

The V gene is TRBV7-2, the J gene TRBJ2-7; no clear D gene. The CDR3 loop spans 16 amino acids. Trimming shortened V by 6 bases and J by 0 bases, and 18 bases separated the two germline ends. Germline V lookup: CDR1 SGHTA, CDR2 FQGNSA. The CDR3 loop is CASSLSPATSSYEQYF. Here the CDR3 DNA reads TGTGCCAGCAGTCTTAGCCCTGCGACGAGCTCCTACGAGCAGTACTTC. Full variable domain (outside the CDR3, taken from reference TRBV7-2 and TRBJ2-7): GAGVSQSPSNKVTEKGKDVELRCDPISGHTALYWYRQSLGQGLEFLIYFQGNSAPDKSGLPSDRFSAERTGGSVSTLTIQRTQQEDSAVYLCASSLSPATSSYEQYFGPGTRLTVT.

This rearrangement joins TRBV4-2 to TRBJ2-5; 7 positions match TRBD2. Germline loops: CDR1 LGHNA, CDR2 YNFKEQ. The J segment lost 1 base and the V segment lost 0 bases, leaving 5 bases of the junction unmatched. CDR3 length: 16 amino acids. Written as DNA, the CDR3 is TGTGCCAGCAGCCAAGATCTCGGGGGGATCCAAGAGACCCAGTACTTC. This gives the protein CASSQDLGGIQETQYF.

The chain carries TRBV10-2 and TRBJ2-7; 9 bases map to TRBD2. V lost 4 bases, J lost 1 base, and 8 bases stayed unmatched. From germline, CDR1 is WSHSY and CDR2 SAAADI. This CDR3 comprises 16 residues. Here the CDR3 reads CASSAFLAGRSYEQYF. In DNA, the CDR3 is TGCGCCAGCAGTGCGTTTCTAGCGGGAAGGTCCTACGAGCAGTACTTC.

This clone was observed once. CDR3 in amino acids: CASSDVGADTQYF. CDR3 in DNA: TGCGCCAGCAGTGATGTGGGAGCAGATACGCAGTATTTT. The genes are TRBV10-1 and TRBJ2-3; the D gene is possibly TRBD2 (5 bases). Trimming cost V 3 bases and J 4 bases, with 8 bases left between them. There are 13 residues in the CDR3. Per germline, CDR1 WNHNN and CDR2 SYGVQD (reference sequence).

This clone was seen more than once but under ten times. The chain is built from TRBV13 and TRBJ1-1, with 7 bases lining up with TRBD1. J gave up 3 bases and V 4 bases, and 5 bases lay outside the gene matches. CDR1 and CDR2 from the germline V gene are PRHDT and FYEKMQ (reference sequence). This CDR3 is built from 14 residues. DNA for the CDR3: TGTGCCAGCAGCTCACAGGGGTCGGACACTGAAGCTTTCTTT. Protein product: CASSSQGSDTEAFF.

This chain connects TRBV9 to TRBJ2-7; TRBD2 matches 8 bases. The CDR3 totals 18 residues. Trimming at V came to 0 bases and at J to 1 base, leaving 12 bases not matched to a gene. The germline V gene has CDR1 SGDLS and CDR2 YYNGEE. CDR3 sequence (DNA): TGTGCCAGCAGCGTAGACGCCGCATCTAGCGGGCGTTCCTACGAGCAGTACTTC. Protein sequence: CASSVDAASSGRSYEQYF.

This sequence joins TRBV4-1 and TRBJ2-7; 7 bases are a match to TRBD1. With V trimmed by 3 bases and J by 3 bases, 11 bases remained unmatched. The CDR3 has 16 amino acids. Germline CDR1 MGHRA, CDR2 YSYEKL. In nucleotides, the CDR3 is TGCGCCAGCAGCCAGACACAACCCGGGACAGTCTACGAGCAGTACTTC. Protein sequence: CASSQTQPGTVYEQYF.

V gene TRBV6-6 combines with J gene TRBJ1-6, with 11 positions matching TRBD1. The CDR3 consists of 14 residues. Germline trimming cut 6 bases from V and 9 bases from J; bases unmatched to any gene: 4. Germline-derived CDR1 and CDR2 are MNHNY and SVGAGI (reference sequence). The CDR3 DNA reads TGTGCCAGCAGGGGCGGACAGGGGGCTTCACCCCTCCACTTT. It codes for CASRGGQGASPLHF.

The rearrangement joins TRBV4-1 to TRBJ1-2; TRBD1 agrees at 7 bases. The V gene's germline CDR1 is MGHRA and CDR2 YSYEKL. V lost 2 bases to trimming and J lost 2 bases; unmatched junction nucleotides: 11. The CDR3 contains 17 residues. The CDR3 is CASSQPLRDRNNYGYTF. CDR3 bases: TGCGCCAGCAGCCAACCACTCCGGGACAGAAACAACTATGGCTACACCTTC.

This chain links TRBV28 with TRBJ1-4; tentatively, D is TRBD1 (6 bases). The germline V gene has CDR1 MDHEN and CDR2 SYDVKM. With 6 bases removed from V and 6 bases from J, the gap between germline ends came to 14 bases. The CDR3 is 14 amino acids. CDR3 amino acids: CASRPGQGYEKLFF. DNA of the CDR3: TGTGCCAGCAGGCCGGGACAAGGATATGAAAAACTGTTTTTT.

Concerning this clone: An end of the junction does not agree with germline; a read error may underlie this. The chain is built from TRBV2 and TRBJ1-2, with 10 bases that match TRBD1. This CDR3 spans 14 amino acids. Germline V gene sequence: CDR1 SNHLY, CDR2 FYNNEI. CDR3 amino acids: CASRPGQGSYGYPF. The CDR3 DNA is TGTGCCAGCAGACCGGGACAGGGGAGCTATGGCTACCCCTTC.

The rearrangement links TRBV18 to TRBJ2-3; TRBD1 matches at 7 bases. Trimming at V came to 4 bases and at J to 4 bases, leaving 5 bases not matched to a gene. Germline CDR1 KGHSH, CDR2 LQKENI. The CDR3 length is 14 residues. Here the CDR3 reads CASSQGADSDTQYF. The CDR3 region has the DNA TGTGCCAGCTCACAGGGGGCTGATTCAGATACGCAGTATTTT. Using reference TRBV18 and TRBJ2-3 for the parts outside the CDR3, the full variable domain is NAGVMQNPRHLVRRRGQEARLRCSPMKGHSHVYWYRQLPEEGLKFMVYLQKENIIDESGMPKERFSAEFPKEGPSILRIQQVVRGDSAAYFCASSQGADSDTQYFGPGTRLTVL.

The chain has TRBV30 and TRBJ1-4, with TRBD1 identical over 8 bases. V shed 3 bases and J 7 bases; nucleotides not matched to a gene: 10. CDR1 and CDR2 (germline): GTSNPN, SVGIG (reference sequence). This CDR3 spans 15 amino acids. The chain's CDR3 is CAWSEGQGFSEKLFF. The CDR3, as DNA: TGTGCCTGGAGCGAAGGACAGGGTTTCAGTGAAAAACTGTTTTTT.

The rearrangement uses TRBV27 and TRBJ2-7, with 9 bases aligning to TRBD2. V was pared by 3 bases and J by 2 bases, with 5 bases of the junction left unmatched. Per germline, CDR1 MNHEY and CDR2 SMNVEV (reference sequence). There are 15 residues in the CDR3. The CDR3 sequence: CASSFLGLAAYEQYF. DNA of the CDR3: TGTGCCAGCAGTTTTTTGGGACTAGCAGCCTACGAGCAGTACTTC.

The chain uses TRBV5-4 and TRBJ2-1; TRBD1 matches at 9 bases. V was pared by 3 bases and J by 4 bases, with 5 bases of the junction left unmatched. Looked up from germline, CDR1 is SGHNT and CDR2 is YYREEE (reference sequence). CDR3 size: 15 residues. CDR3 amino acids: CASSSGTGPYNEQFF. As DNA, the CDR3 is TGTGCCAGCAGCTCCGGGACAGGGCCTTACAATGAGCAGTTCTTC.

There are a few counts of this clone. The V call is TRBV4-2, the J call TRBJ2-7, with 7 bases identical to TRBD2. The germline CDR1 and CDR2 sequences are LGHNA and YNFKEQ. Trimming cost V 4 bases and J 5 bases; bases outside gene matches: 8. CDR3 length: 14 amino acids. The CDR3 reads CASSPGSGLDEQYF. The DNA of the CDR3 is TGTGCCAGCAGCCCGGGGAGTGGACTAGACGAGCAGTACTTC.

The chain is built from TRBV5-4 and TRBJ2-7; 8 bases match TRBD2. The V gene's germline CDR1 is SGHNT and CDR2 YYREEE (reference sequence). The CDR3 has 16 residues. V shed 0 bases and J 0 bases; nucleotides not matched to a gene: 5. The chain's CDR3 is CASSLGLREGSYEQYF. The CDR3, as DNA: TGTGCCAGCAGCTTGGGACTCCGGGAGGGCTCCTACGAGCAGTACTTC.